This is a list of T cell receptor beta chains from one sample in a study of a mutant IDH1 vaccine in newly diagnosed glioma. These receptors' antigens are unknown. TCRdb's table, derived via immunoSEQ multiplex PCR, lists solely in-frame clones and lacks some. The table records under 50,000 clones, less than 95% of them present only once. The sequences come from PBMCs, collected from a glioma patient whose treatment included an IDH1 peptide vaccine. The receptors derive from a man aged 50 or older with glioma. The conserved cysteine and the conserved F or W are not part of the CDR3 here. A D gene is named only where the DNA matches it firmly.

CDR3aa: ASSEGRGRGRVTEAF; len: 15; v_gene: TRBV2; d_gene: TRBD1
CDR3aa: ASRQGGNGYT; len: 10; v_gene: TRBV6-5; d_gene: -
CDR3aa: ASSLTGVGGYT; len: 11; v_gene: TRBV27; d_gene: TRBD1
CDR3aa: ASSYPGGNTEAF; len: 12; v_gene: TRBV6-6; d_gene: -
CDR3aa: ASTDQETGGYEQY; len: 13; v_gene: TRBV5-4; d_gene: TRBD1
CDR3aa: ASSTPREGGNVPQH; len: 14; v_gene: TRBV19; d_gene: -
CDR3aa: ASSSGSRGYT; len: 10; v_gene: TRBV5-5; d_gene: -
CDR3aa: ASSPPTESGYGYT; len: 13; v_gene: TRBV7-9; d_gene: -
CDR3aa: AWGQVPFSGNTIY; len: 13; v_gene: TRBV30; d_gene: -
CDR3aa: ASSLLAGDTYEQY; len: 13; v_gene: TRBV7-2; d_gene: -
CDR3aa: ASSRGGTQETQY; len: 12; v_gene: TRBV7-2; d_gene: TRBD2
CDR3aa: ASSQGEDRAGYTEAF; len: 15; v_gene: TRBV4-1; d_gene: TRBD1
CDR3aa: AWRGDFFNYGYT; len: 12; v_gene: TRBV30; d_gene: -
CDR3aa: ASRGADSNQPQH; len: 12; v_gene: TRBV6-6; d_gene: -
CDR3aa: AISTGPGTDTQY; len: 12; v_gene: TRBV10-3; d_gene: -
CDR3aa: ASSQGANTYEQY; len: 12; v_gene: TRBV19; d_gene: -
CDR3aa: ASSPQRDTGELF; len: 12; v_gene: TRBV2; d_gene: -
CDR3aa: ASSESPTGNYEQY; len: 13; v_gene: TRBV10-1; d_gene: TRBD1
CDR3aa: ASSPNAGQETQY; len: 12; v_gene: TRBV18; d_gene: -
CDR3aa: ASSFSADYYNSPLH; len: 14; v_gene: TRBV27; d_gene: -
CDR3aa: ASRQAGQGDQPQH; len: 13; v_gene: TRBV6-5; d_gene: TRBD1
CDR3aa: ASSLSGLGDYGYT; len: 13; v_gene: TRBV27; d_gene: -
CDR3aa: ASSPQGTYEQY; len: 11; v_gene: TRBV7-9; d_gene: -
CDR3aa: ASKRQGGYEQY; len: 11; v_gene: TRBV11-2; d_gene: -
CDR3aa: ASSPHGRSHEAF; len: 12; v_gene: TRBV28; d_gene: -
CDR3aa: ASSPMEVAGAYEQY; len: 14; v_gene: TRBV7-9; d_gene: -
CDR3aa: AWSARGPRRGYT; len: 12; v_gene: TRBV30; d_gene: TRBD1
CDR3aa: AWSGGAVNTEAF; len: 12; v_gene: TRBV30; d_gene: -
CDR3aa: ASSIDPAIGTQY; len: 12; v_gene: TRBV19; d_gene: -
CDR3aa: ASGAPGADEKLF; len: 12; v_gene: TRBV27; d_gene: -
CDR3aa: ASSLSILGNTEAF; len: 13; v_gene: TRBV27; d_gene: -
CDR3aa: ASSHPRGNQETQY; len: 13; v_gene: TRBV4-1; d_gene: TRBD2
CDR3aa: SVVTGSSNQPQH; len: 12; v_gene: TRBV29-1; d_gene: -
CDR3aa: ASSEYGGAQH; len: 10; v_gene: TRBV25-1; d_gene: -
CDR3aa: ASSLMVGPSYNEQF; len: 14; v_gene: TRBV7-9; d_gene: -
CDR3aa: ASRAGGSYEQY; len: 11; v_gene: TRBV6-5; d_gene: TRBD2
CDR3aa: ASSGIGLNEKLF; len: 12; v_gene: TRBV5-1; d_gene: -
CDR3aa: ASSTLWYGYT; len: 10; v_gene: TRBV11-3; d_gene: -
CDR3aa: ASSEKRWDGYT; len: 11; v_gene: TRBV10-1; d_gene: -
CDR3aa: ATGRDIQPQH; len: 10; v_gene: TRBV15; d_gene: -
CDR3aa: ASSLVSDSTDTQY; len: 13; v_gene: TRBV7-2; d_gene: -
CDR3aa: ASRTGHLVSEAF; len: 12; v_gene: TRBV6-1; d_gene: -
CDR3aa: AWSQQGSNNYGYT; len: 13; v_gene: TRBV30; d_gene: TRBD1
CDR3aa: ASSAQGQLNTEAF; len: 13; v_gene: TRBV9; d_gene: TRBD1
CDR3aa: ASSEIGGAGYT; len: 11; v_gene: TRBV25-1; d_gene: TRBD1
CDR3aa: ASPGPKGETQY; len: 11; v_gene: TRBV7-9; d_gene: -
CDR3aa: ASSLSGARTDTQY; len: 13; v_gene: TRBV27; d_gene: -
CDR3aa: ASSENLDTQY; len: 10; v_gene: TRBV7-9; d_gene: -
CDR3aa: AIRDRGGGYT; len: 10; v_gene: TRBV6-5; d_gene: TRBD1
CDR3aa: ASSQDSGSAYGYT; len: 13; v_gene: TRBV4-1; d_gene: -
CDR3aa: ASSLWEGRMNTEAF; len: 14; v_gene: TRBV28; d_gene: -
CDR3aa: ATSEQGGGNQPQH; len: 13; v_gene: TRBV19; d_gene: -
CDR3aa: ASSLEQRTEAF; len: 11; v_gene: TRBV11-2; d_gene: -
CDR3aa: ASSAGDFNYGYT; len: 12; v_gene: TRBV5-1; d_gene: -
CDR3aa: ATSTPSGPLTSTDTQY; len: 16; v_gene: TRBV15; d_gene: TRBD2